The present entry profiles one T cell receptor (beta chain) with its context. Antigen: not known. The record originates from a study of cytomegalovirus exposure and HLA in healthy donors. General study findings and limits: Cytomegalovirus status, reportedly, was diagnosed with high specificity and sensitivity by the classifier. CMV antigen specificity of a few CMV-associated chains was confirmed in vitro.

This PCR relied on a set of 60 Vbeta primers and 13 Jbeta primers. As handled by the study authors: Counted up in a later analysis, unique TCR beta chains came to some 72 million, with 9.5 million to 13 million shared. The data were produced by immunoSEQ multiplex PCR, yet TCRdb's version contains in-frame clones alone and is incomplete. V and J calls and clone size are those listed in that table; D and trimming were worked out from the DNA. This table has approximately 120,000 clones, roughly 70% appearing once. The junction had 8 bases not matched to a gene; V was cut back by 8 bases and J by 7 bases. CDR3 length: 14 residues. Germline CDR1 is SNHLY and CDR2 is FYNNEI. Despite likely unrecorded immune exposures, the donors were nominally healthy at the time of sampling.

The material sequenced was PBMCs. This TCR was recovered from a woman in her sixties or seventies in good health and CMV-seropositive. This sequence joins TRBV2 and TRBJ1-5, with 10 nucleotides matching TRBD1. CDR3 nucleotides: TGTGCCAGCGGTGGCGGGACAGGGGAGCAGCCCCAGCATTTT. Residues: CASGGGTGEQPQHF.